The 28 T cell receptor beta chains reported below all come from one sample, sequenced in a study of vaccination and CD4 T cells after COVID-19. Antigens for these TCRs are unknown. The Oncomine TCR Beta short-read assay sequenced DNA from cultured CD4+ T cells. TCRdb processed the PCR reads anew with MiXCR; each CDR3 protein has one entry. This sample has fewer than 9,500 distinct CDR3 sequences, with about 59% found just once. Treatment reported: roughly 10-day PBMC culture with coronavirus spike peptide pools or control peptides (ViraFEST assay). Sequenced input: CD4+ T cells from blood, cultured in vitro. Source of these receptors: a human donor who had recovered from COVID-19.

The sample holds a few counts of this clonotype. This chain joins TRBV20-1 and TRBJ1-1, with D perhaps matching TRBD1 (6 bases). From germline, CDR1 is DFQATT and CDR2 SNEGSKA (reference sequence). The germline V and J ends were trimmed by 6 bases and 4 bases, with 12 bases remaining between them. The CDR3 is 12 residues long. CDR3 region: CSAYQGRTEAFF. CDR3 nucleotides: TGCAGTGCCTATCAGGGGCGCACTGAAGCTTTCTTT.

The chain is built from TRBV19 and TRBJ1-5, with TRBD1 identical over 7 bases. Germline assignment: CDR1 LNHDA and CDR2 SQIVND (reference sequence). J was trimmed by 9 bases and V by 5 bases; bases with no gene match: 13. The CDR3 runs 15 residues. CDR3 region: CASSGRDRLQRPQHF. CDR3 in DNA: TGTGCCAGTAGTGGCCGGGACAGATTACAGCGGCCCCAGCATTTT.

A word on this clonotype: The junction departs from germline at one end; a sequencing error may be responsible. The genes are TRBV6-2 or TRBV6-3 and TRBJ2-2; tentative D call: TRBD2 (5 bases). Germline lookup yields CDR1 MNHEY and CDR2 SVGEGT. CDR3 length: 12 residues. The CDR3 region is CASKDPTGEPFF. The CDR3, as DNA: TGTGCCAGCAAGGACCCGACCGGGGAGCCGTTTTTT.

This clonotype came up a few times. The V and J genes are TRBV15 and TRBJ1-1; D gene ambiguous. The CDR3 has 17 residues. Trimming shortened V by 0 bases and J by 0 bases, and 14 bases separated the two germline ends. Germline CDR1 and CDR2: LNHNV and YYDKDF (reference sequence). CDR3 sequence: CATSRDFMGEMNTEAFF. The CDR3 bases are TGTGCCACCAGCAGAGATTTTATGGGAGAAATGAACACTGAAGCTTTCTTT.

CDR3 in DNA: TGTGCCAGTAGTATAGTAGGGGGCTCGGGCAATCAGCCCCAGCATTTT. Translating gives CASSIVGGSGNQPQHF. This rearrangement joins TRBV19 to TRBJ1-5, with 7 bases matching TRBD1. V dropped 1 base and J dropped 2; count of bases not matched to a gene: 5. In germline, CDR1 is LNHDA, CDR2 SQIVND (reference sequence). The CDR3 sequence is 16 residues long.

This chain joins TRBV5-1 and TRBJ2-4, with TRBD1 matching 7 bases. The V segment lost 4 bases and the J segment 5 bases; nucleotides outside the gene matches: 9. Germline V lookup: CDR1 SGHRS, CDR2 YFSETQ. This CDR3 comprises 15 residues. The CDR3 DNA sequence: TGCGCCAGCAGCCAAGGGACAGCCATAGAAAACATTCAGTACTTC. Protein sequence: CASSQGTAIENIQYF.

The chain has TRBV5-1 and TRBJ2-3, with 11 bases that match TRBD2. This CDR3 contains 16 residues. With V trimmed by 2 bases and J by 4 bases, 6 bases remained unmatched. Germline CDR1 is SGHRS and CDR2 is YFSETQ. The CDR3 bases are TGCGCCAGCAGCTTTACTAGCGGGAGTTTCGCAGATACGCAGTATTTT. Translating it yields CASSFTSGSFADTQYF.

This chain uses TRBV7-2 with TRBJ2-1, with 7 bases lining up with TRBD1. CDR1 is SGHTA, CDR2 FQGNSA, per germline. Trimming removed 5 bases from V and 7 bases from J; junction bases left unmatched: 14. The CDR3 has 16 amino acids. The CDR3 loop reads CASSRGQPLLGNEQFF. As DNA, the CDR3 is TGTGCCAGCAGCCGGGGACAGCCATTATTGGGTAATGAGCAGTTCTTC.

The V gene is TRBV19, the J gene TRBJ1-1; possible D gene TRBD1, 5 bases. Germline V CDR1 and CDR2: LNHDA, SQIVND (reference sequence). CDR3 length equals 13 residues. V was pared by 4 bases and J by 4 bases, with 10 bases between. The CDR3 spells CASSTTGGTEAFF. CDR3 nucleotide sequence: TGTGCCAGTAGTACGACGGGGGGCACTGAAGCTTTCTTT.

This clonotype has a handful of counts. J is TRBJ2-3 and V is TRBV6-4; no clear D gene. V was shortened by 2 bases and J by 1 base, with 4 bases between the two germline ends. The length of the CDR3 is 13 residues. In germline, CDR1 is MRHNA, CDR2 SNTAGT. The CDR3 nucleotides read TGTGCCAGCAGTGACAGGGGCACAGATACGCAGTATTTT. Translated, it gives CASSDRGTDTQYF.

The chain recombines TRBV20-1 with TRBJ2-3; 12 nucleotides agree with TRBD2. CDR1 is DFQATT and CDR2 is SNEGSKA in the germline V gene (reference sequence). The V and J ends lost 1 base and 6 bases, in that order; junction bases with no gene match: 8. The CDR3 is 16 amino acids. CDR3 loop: CSARGTSGMTGDTQYF. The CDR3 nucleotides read TGCAGTGCTAGAGGGACTAGCGGGATGACTGGCGATACGCAGTATTTT.

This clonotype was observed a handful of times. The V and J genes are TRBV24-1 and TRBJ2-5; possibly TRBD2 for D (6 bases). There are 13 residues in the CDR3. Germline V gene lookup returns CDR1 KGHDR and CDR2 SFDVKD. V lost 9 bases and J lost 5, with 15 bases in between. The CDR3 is CATSGGVRETQYF. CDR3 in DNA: TGTGCCACCTCCGGCGGGGTCCGGGAGACCCAGTACTTC.

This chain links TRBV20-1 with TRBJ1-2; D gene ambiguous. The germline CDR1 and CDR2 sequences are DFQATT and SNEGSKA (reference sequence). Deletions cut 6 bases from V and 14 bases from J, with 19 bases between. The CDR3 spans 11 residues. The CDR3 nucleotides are TGCAGTGCCTTTAGGACGGCGGGAGGGACCTTC. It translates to CSAFRTAGGTF.

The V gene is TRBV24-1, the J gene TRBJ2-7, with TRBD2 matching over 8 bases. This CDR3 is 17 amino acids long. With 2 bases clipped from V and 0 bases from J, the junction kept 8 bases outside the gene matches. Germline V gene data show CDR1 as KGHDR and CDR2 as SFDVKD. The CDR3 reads CATSDSGAAGGSYEQYF. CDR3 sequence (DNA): TGTGCCACCAGTGATTCGGGAGCGGCGGGGGGCTCCTACGAGCAGTACTTC.

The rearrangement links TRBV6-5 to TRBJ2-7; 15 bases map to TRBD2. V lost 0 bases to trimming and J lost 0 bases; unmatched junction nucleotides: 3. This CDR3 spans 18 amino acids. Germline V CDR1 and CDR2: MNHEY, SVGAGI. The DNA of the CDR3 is TGTGCCAGCAGTTACTCGACGGGACTAGCGGGAGGCTCCTACGAGCAGTACTTC. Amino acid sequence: CASSYSTGLAGGSYEQYF.

The DNA for the CDR3 is TGTGCCAGCAGCTTGGGTACAGTGGGGTCAGATACGCAGTATTTT. It is translated as CASSLGTVGSDTQYF. V is TRBV28 and J is TRBJ2-3; D is undetermined. V was trimmed by 6 bases and J by 4 bases, leaving 17 bases between them. This CDR3 region has 15 residues. The germline V gene encodes CDR1 MDHEN and CDR2 SYDVKM.

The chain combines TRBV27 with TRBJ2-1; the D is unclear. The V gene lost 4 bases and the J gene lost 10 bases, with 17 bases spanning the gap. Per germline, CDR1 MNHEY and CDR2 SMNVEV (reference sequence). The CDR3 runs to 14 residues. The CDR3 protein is CASSSPLGLSEQFF. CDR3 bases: TGTGCCAGCAGTTCCCCTCTAGGGTTGAGCGAGCAGTTCTTC.

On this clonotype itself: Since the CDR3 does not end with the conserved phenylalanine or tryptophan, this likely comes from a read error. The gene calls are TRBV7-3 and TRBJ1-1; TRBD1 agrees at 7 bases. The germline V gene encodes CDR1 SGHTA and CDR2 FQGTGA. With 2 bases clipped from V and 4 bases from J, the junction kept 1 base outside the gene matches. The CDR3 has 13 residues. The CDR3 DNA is TGTGCCAGCAGCTTAGACAGGGTCACTGAAGCTTTCCTT. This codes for CASSLDRVTEAFL.

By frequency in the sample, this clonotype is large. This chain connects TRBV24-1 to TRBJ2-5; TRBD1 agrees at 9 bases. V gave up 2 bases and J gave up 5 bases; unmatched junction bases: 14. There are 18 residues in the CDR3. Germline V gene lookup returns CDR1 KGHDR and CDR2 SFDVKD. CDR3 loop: CATSDSPSVTGGVETQYF. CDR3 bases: TGTGCCACCAGTGATTCCCCTTCCGTGACAGGGGGAGTGGAGACCCAGTACTTC.

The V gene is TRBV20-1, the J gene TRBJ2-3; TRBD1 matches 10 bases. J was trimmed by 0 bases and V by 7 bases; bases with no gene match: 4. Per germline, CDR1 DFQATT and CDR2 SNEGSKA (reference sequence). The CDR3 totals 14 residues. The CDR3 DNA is TGCAGTGGGGGACAGGGGCTGAGCACAGATACGCAGTATTTT. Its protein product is CSGGQGLSTDTQYF.

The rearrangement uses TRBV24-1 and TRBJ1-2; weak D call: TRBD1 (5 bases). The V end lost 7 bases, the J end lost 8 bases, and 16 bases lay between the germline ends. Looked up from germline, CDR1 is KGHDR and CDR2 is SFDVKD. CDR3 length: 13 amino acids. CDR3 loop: CATRGEAGQGYTF. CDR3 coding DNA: TGTGCCACCAGAGGGGAGGCCGGGCAAGGCTACACCTTC.

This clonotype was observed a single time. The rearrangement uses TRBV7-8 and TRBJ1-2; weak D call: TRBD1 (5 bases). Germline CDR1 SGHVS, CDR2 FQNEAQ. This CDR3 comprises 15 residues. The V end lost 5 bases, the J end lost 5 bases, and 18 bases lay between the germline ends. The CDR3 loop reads CASSLHRGDGYGYTF. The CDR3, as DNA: TGTGCCAGCAGCCTACACCGGGGGGACGGATATGGCTACACCTTC.

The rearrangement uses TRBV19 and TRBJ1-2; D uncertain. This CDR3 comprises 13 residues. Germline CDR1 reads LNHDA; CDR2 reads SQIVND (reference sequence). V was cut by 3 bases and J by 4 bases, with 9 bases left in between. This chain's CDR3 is CASSIGVSYGYTF. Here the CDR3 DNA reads TGTGCCAGTAGTATCGGGGTTAGCTATGGCTACACCTTC.

CDR3 bases: TGCGCCAGCAGCTTGGCAGCTAGCGGCACAGATACGCAGTATTTT. Translating it yields CASSLAASGTDTQYF. The chain uses TRBV5-1 and TRBJ2-3; maybe TRBD2 (6 bases). CDR1 and CDR2 (germline): SGHRS, YFSETQ. V was pared by 0 bases and J by 1 base, with 9 bases between. This CDR3 has 15 residues. Full variable domain (outside the CDR3, taken from reference TRBV5-1 and TRBJ2-3): KAGVTQTPRYLIKTRGQQVTLSCSPISGHRSVSWYQQTPGQGLQFLFEYFSETQRNKGNFPGRFSGRQFSNSRSEMNVSTLELGDSALYLCASSLAASGTDTQYFGPGTRLTVL.

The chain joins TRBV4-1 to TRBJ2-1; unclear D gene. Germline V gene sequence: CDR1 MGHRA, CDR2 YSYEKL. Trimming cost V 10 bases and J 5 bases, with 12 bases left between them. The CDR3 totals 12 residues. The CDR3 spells CANETPHNEQFF. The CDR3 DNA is TGCGCCAACGAAACCCCCCACAATGAGCAGTTCTTC.

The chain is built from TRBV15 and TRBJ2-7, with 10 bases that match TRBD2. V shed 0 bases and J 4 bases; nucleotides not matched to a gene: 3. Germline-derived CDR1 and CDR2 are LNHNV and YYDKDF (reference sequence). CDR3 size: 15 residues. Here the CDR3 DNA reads TGTGCCACCAGCAGAGATCCTAGCGGGAGATACGAGCAGTACTTC. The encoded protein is CATSRDPSGRYEQYF.

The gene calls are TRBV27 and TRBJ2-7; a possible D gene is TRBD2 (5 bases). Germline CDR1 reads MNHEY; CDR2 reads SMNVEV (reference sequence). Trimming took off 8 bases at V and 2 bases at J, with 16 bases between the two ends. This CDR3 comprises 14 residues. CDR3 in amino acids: CASRTRVAPYEQYF. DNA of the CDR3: TGTGCCAGCCGCACGAGGGTCGCTCCCTACGAGCAGTACTTC.

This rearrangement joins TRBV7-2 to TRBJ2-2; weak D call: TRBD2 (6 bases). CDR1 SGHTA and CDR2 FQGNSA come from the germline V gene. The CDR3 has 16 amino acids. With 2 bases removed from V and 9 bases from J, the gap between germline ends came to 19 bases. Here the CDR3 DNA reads TGTGCCAGCAGCTTAAGGTTCGGGGACTCGACCAGGGAGCTGTTTTTT. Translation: CASSLRFGDSTRELFF.